This TCR beta chain was documented in a study of beta chain features in type 1 diabetes. Study-wide results and caveats: VDJ junctions from type 1 diabetes patients carried fewer insertions and larger deletions. Shorter templates might be favored by PCR, equally in patients and controls. There was a possibility that cDNA sequencing over-represented cells with high TCR expression. Patients' naive, central memory and Treg TCRB repertoires seemed closer to one another than those of healthy donors. Among all four CD4+ subsets, Type 1 diabetes patients had TCRB CDR3s that were moderately but significantly shorter.

This clone has just a few counts. Its antigen is currently unknown. The CDR3 extends over 14 amino acids. The germline V gene encodes CDR1 SGHDN and CDR2 FVKESK. Trimming took 6 bases from V and 0 from J, leaving 10 bases between them. What was sequenced were expressed TCRB transcripts, since all of the isolated RNA had been reverse transcribed. The protocol was immunoSEQ multiplex PCR, while the TCRdb copy is restricted to in-frame clones and leaves out a portion. The repertoire holds over 100,000 clones, with over 15% as singletons. The chain is built from TRBV14 and TRBJ2-3; D gene unclear. This TCR was recovered from a man aged 25-45 years with type 1 diabetes. What was sequenced was central memory CD4+ T cells from blood. The DNA of the CDR3 is TGTGCCAGCAGTGAAGGAGCTAGCACAGATACGCAGTATTTT. This codes for CASSEGASTDTQYF. Based on the CDR3 plus reference TRBV14 and TRBJ2-3, the full variable domain is EAGVTQFPSHSVIEKGQTVTLRCDPISGHDNLYWYRRVMGKEIKFLLHFVKESKQDESGMPNNRFLAERTGGTYSTLKVQPAELEDSGVYFCASSEGASTDTQYFGPGTRLTVL.